This paragraph reports one TCR beta chain. CDR1 is LNHDA, CDR2 SQIVND, per germline (reference sequence). This CDR3 contains 14 residues. V lost 5 bases to trimming and J lost 5 bases; unmatched junction nucleotides: 8. This record comes from a study of blood T cell repertoires in COVID-19. Study details: The United States, Italy and Spain were the sources of the acute and convalescent COVID-19 samples.

Authors' processing steps: Estimated nucleated cell counts came from reference gene primer amplification. The assay was immunoSEQ multiplex PCR, and TCRdb's table has in-frame clones only and misses some. V, J and clone size reflect that table, while D and trimming were determined from the DNA. The sample holds roughly 190,000 clones, 86% seen once. The chain joins TRBV19 to TRBJ2-7; 8 bases align to TRBD1. The source material was peripheral blood. The clonotype originates from a woman of 80 years or more in a cohort sampled during active or convalescent COVID-19. This CDR3 reads CASSPRTGWNEQYF. Written as DNA, the CDR3 is TGTGCCAGTAGTCCTAGGACAGGGTGGAACGAGCAGTACTTC.